This T cell receptor beta chain was retrieved from a study of T cell responses to AZD1222 COVID-19 vaccine. Overall study results and limits: The reported proportion of spike-specific TCRs targeting unmutated variant regions was nearly half. The study found vaccine-associated CD4 TCRs spanning spike, dominant at 160-218 and 743-854. Repertoire sampling was restricted to post-peak T cell response timepoints. When two AZD1222 doses had been given, Spike-specific TCR breadth and depth rose.

Profiled with immunoSEQ multiplex PCR; TCRdb holds only in-frame clones, not every one. Among some 100,000 clones listed, about 89% were seen once. There are 21 residues in the CDR3. To note about this clone: What it binds is not known.

Sequencing was performed on peripheral blood, taken on day 0 of MenACWY control vaccination. This sequence originates from an adult in good health. V is TRBV21-1 and J is TRBJ2-5. TRBV21-1 represents a pseudogene. The CDR3 DNA is TGTGCCAGCAGCAAACCGACAACGTACGGCCACCCACATAGGGATCAAGAGACCCAGTACTTC. Translation gives CASSKPTTYGHPHRDQETQYF.